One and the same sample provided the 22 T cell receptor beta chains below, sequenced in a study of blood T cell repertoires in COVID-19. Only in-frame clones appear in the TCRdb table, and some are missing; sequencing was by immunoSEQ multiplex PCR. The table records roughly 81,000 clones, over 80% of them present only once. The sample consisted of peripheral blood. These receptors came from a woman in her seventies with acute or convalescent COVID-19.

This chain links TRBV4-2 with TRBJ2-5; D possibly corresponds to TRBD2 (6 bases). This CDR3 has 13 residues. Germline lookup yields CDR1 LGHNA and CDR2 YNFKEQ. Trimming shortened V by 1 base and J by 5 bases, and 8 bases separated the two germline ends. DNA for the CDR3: TGTGCCAGCAGCCAAGGCGGAGGGGAGACCCAGTACTTC. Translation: CASSQGGGETQYF.

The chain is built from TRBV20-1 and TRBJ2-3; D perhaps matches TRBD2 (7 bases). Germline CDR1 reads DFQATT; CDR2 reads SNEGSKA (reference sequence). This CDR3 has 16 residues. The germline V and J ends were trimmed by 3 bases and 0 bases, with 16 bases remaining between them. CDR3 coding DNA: TGCAGTGCTAGTACGACTAGGGGGGGGAGCACAGATACGCAGTATTTT. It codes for CSASTTRGGSTDTQYF.

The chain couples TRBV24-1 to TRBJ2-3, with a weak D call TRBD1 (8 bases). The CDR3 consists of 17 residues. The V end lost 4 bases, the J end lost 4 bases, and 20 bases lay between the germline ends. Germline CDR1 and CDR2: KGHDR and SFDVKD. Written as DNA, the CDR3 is TGTGCCACCAGTGACCCGACAGGGGAGGGTGGATCAGATACGCAGTATTTT. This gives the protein CATSDPTGEGGSDTQYF.

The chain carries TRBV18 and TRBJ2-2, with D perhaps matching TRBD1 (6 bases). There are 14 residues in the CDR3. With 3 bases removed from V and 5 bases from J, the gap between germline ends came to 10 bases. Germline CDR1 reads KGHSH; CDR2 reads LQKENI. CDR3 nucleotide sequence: TGTGCCAGCTCACCCCCAGGACAGACCGGGGAGCTGTTTTTT. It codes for CASSPPGQTGELFF.

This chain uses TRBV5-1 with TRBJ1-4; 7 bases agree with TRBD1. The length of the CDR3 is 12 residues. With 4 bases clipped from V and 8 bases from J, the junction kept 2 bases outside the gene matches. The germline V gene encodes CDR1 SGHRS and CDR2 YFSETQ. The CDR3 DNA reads TGCGCCAGCAGCCCGGACAGGGAAAAACTGTTTTTT. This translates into CASSPDREKLFF. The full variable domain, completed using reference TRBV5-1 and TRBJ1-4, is KAGVTQTPRYLIKTRGQQVTLSCSPISGHRSVSWYQQTPGQGLQFLFEYFSETQRNKGNFPGRFSGRQFSNSRSEMNVSTLELGDSALYLCASSPDREKLFFGSGTQLSVL.

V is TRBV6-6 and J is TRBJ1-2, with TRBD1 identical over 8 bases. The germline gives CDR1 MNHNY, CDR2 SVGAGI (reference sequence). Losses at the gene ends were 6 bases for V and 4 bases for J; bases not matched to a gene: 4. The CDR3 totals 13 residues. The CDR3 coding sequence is TGTGCCAGCAGAACCGGGACAGGCTATGGCTACACCTTC. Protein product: CASRTGTGYGYTF.

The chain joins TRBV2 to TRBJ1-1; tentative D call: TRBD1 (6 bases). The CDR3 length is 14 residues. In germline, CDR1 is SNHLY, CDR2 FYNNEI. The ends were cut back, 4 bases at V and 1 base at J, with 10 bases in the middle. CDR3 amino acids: CASSATGPNTEAFF. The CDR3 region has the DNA TGTGCCAGCAGTGCGACAGGACCGAACACTGAAGCTTTCTTT.

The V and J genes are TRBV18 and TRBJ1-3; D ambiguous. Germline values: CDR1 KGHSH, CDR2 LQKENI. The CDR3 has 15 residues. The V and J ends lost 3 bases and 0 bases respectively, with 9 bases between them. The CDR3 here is CASSPYSDSGNTIYF. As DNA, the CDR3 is TGTGCCAGCTCACCCTACAGTGACTCTGGAAACACCATATATTTT.

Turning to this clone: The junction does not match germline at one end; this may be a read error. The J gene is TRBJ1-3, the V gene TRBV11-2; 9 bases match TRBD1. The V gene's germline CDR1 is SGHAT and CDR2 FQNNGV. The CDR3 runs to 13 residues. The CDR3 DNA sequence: TGTGCCAGCAGCTTAGGAGCTTTGACAGGGGGGAATTTT. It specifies CASSLGALTGGNF.

The CDR3 sequence: CASSRKGQGYRETQYF. CDR3 DNA sequence: TGTGCCAGCAGCCGAAAAGGACAGGGGTACCGAGAGACCCAGTACTTC. This chain uses TRBV11-2 with TRBJ2-5; 9 bases align to TRBD1. V dropped 5 bases and J dropped 4; count of bases not matched to a gene: 11. The CDR3 is 16 amino acids. Germline V gene sequence: CDR1 SGHAT, CDR2 FQNNGV.

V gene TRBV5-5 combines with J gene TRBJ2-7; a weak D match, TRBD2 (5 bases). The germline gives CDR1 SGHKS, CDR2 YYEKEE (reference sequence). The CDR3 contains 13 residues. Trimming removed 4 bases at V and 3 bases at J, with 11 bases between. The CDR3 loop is CASSPAGVYEQYF. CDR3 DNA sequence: TGTGCCAGCAGCCCGGCGGGCGTCTACGAGCAGTACTTC. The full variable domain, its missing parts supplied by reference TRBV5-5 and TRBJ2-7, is DAGVTQSPTHLIKTRGQQVTLRCSPISGHKSVSWYQQVLGQGPQFIFQYYEKEERGRGNFPDRFSARQFPNYSSELNVNALLLGDSALYLCASSPAGVYEQYFGPGTRLTVT.

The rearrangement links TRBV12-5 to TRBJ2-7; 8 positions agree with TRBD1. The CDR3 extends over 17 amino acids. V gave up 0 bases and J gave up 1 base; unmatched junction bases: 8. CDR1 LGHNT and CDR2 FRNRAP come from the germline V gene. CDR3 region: CASGLVPLWDRSYEQYF. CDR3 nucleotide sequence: TGTGCTAGTGGTTTGGTTCCTTTGTGGGACAGGTCCTACGAGCAGTACTTC. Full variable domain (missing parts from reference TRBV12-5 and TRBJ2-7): DARVTQTPRHKVTEMGQEVTMRCQPILGHNTVFWYRQTMMQGLELLAYFRNRAPLDDSGMPKDRFSAEMPDATLATLKIQPSEPRDSAVYFCASGLVPLWDRSYEQYFGPGTRLTVT.

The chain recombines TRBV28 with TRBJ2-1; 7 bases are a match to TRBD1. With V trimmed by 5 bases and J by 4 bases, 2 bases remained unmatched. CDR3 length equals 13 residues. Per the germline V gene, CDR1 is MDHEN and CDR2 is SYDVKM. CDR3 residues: CASSTQGYNEQFF. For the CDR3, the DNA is TGTGCCAGCAGTACACAGGGGTACAATGAGCAGTTCTTC.

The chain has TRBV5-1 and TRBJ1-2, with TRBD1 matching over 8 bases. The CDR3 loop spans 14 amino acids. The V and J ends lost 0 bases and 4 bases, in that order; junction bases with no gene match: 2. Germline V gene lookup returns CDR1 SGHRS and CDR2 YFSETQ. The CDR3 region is CASSLGGTGYGYTF. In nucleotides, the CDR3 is TGCGCCAGCAGCTTGGGGGGGACAGGCTATGGCTACACCTTC.

The CDR3 reads CASSPLRVTAQHF. DNA for the CDR3: TGTGCCAGTAGTCCCCTCAGGGTCACGGCCCAGCATTTT. The gene calls are TRBV19 and TRBJ1-5; weak D call: TRBD1 (5 bases). The ends were cut back, 5 bases at V and 11 bases at J, with 16 bases in the middle. The CDR3 loop spans 13 amino acids. CDR1 and CDR2 (germline): LNHDA, SQIVND (reference sequence).

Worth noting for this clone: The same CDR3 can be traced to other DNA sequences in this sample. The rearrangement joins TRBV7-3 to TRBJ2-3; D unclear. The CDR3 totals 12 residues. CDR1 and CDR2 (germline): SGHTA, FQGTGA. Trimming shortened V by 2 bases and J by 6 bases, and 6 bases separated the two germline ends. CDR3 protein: CASSLDTDTQYF. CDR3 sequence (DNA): TGTGCCAGCAGCTTAGACACGGATACGCAGTATTTT.

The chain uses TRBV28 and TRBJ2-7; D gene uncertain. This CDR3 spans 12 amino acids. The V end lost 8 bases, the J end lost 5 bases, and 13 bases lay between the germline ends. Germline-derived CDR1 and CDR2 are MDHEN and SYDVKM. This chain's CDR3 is CASQETPHEQYF. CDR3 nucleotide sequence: TGTGCCAGCCAGGAAACACCCCACGAGCAGTACTTC. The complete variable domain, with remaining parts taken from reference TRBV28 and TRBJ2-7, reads DVKVTQSSRYLVKRTGEKVFLECVQDMDHENMFWYRQDPGLGLRLIYFSYDVKMKEKGDIPEGYSVSREKKERFSLILESASTNQTSMYLCASQETPHEQYFGPGTRLTVT.

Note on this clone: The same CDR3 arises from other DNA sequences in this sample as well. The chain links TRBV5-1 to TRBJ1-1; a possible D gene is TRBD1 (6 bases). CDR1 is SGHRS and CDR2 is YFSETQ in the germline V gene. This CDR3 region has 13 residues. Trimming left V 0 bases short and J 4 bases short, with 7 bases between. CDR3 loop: CASSLGGGTEAFF. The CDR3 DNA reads TGCGCCAGCAGCTTGGGAGGGGGCACTGAAGCTTTCTTT.

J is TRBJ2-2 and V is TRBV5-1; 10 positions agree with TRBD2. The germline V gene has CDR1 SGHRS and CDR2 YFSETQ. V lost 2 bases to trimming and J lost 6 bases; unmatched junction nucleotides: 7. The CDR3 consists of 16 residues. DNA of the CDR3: TGCGCCAGCAGCTTTAGTAGCGGGGGGAGATCCGGGGAGCTGTTTTTT. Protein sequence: CASSFSSGGRSGELFF.

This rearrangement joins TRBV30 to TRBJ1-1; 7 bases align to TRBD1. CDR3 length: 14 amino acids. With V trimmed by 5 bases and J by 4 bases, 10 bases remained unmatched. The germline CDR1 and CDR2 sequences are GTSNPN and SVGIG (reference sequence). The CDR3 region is CAWVAPTGTTEAFF. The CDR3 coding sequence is TGTGCCTGGGTTGCCCCGACAGGGACCACTGAAGCTTTCTTT. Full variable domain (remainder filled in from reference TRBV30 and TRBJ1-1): SQTIHQWPATLVQPVGSPLSLECTVEGTSNPNLYWYRQAAGRGLQLLFYSVGIGQISSEVPQNLSASRPQDRQFILSSKKLLLSDSGFYLCAWVAPTGTTEAFFGQGTRLTVV.

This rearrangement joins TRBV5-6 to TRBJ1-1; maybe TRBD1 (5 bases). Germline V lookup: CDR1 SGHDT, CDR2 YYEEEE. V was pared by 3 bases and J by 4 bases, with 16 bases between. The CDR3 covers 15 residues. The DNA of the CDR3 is TGTGCCAGCAGCTCACCAGGGAGGTACACCACTGAAGCTTTCTTT. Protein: CASSSPGRYTTEAFF.

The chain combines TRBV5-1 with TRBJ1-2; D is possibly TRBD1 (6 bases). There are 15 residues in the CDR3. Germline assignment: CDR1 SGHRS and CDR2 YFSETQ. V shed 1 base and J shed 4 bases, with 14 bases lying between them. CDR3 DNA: TGCGCCAGCAGCTTGATCCCGGGGGGGCCCTATGGCTACACCTTC. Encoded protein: CASSLIPGGPYGYTF.